The sequence of this T cell receptor (beta chain) was determined in a study of blood T cell repertoires in COVID-19. Measured with immunoSEQ multiplex PCR; TCRdb has only the in-frame clones, and not every one. There are around 320,000 clones in the sample; over 85% occur only once, and 2.5% to 3.5% lies in the top ten. The V and J ends lost 7 bases and 0 bases, in that order; junction bases with no gene match: 8. Germline assignment: CDR1 ENHRY and CDR2 SYGVKD. The length of the CDR3 is 15 residues. The sample taken for sequencing was PBMCs or T cells enriched from blood (not recorded which). The clonotype originates from a woman in her forties or fifties who had been exposed to COVID-19. The chain employs TRBV10-3 and TRBJ1-2, with 7 bases matching TRBD1. The CDR3 bases are TGTGCCATCACCGAGGCAGGGGGACCTAACTATGGCTACACCTTC. Protein product: CAITEAGGPNYGYTF.